This T cell receptor beta chain is from a study of human T cells and chemical hapten exposure. Time point here: patch test 1, 2 weeks after DPC sensitization. Stated treatment: therapeutic diphenylcyclopropenone sensitization with weekly scalp DPC. Methods used by the authors: From 23,224 to 690,600 TCRs were found per sample, with a median of about 96,000. TCRdb used MiXCR to reprocess the RACE reads, holding one entry per CDR3 protein. The authors' filters were not applied to this entry. The repertoire holds around 110,000 distinct CDR3 sequences, with 12% as singletons. CDR1 is SEHNR, CDR2 FQNEAQ, per germline (reference sequence). With 5 bases clipped from V and 5 bases from J, the junction kept 6 bases outside the gene matches. The CDR3 totals 14 residues.

The specimen was whole blood, collected in connection with sensitization to the hapten diphenylcyclopropenone (DPC). This TCR derives from a woman aged 50 to 60 with alopecia areata. Some clones in this sample may be carry-over from other donors' samples. The gene calls are TRBV7-9 and TRBJ2-3, with 8 bases that match TRBD2. The CDR3 sequence is CASSRSGSGDTQYF. The CDR3 region has the DNA TGTGCCAGCAGCAGGAGCGGGAGCGGAGATACGCAGTATTTT.